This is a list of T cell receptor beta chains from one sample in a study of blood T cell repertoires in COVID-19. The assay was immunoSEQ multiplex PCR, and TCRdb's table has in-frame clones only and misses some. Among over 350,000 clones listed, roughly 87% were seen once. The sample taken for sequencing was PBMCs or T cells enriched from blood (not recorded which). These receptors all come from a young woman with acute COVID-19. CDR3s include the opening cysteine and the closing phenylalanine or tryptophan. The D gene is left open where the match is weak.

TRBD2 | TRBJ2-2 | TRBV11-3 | CASSLETGGIPGELFF | TGTGCCAGCAGCTTAGAGACGGGAGGAATACCCGGGGAGCTGTTTTTT
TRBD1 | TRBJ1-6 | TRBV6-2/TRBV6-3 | CASSSPGQGNSPLHF | TGTGCCAGCAGTTCCCCCGGACAGGGGAATTCACCCCTCCACTTT
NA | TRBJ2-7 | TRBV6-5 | CASIGSNYEQYF | TGTGCCAGCATAGGGAGCAACTACGAGCAGTACTTC
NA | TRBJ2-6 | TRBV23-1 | CASTLLSGANVLTF | TGCGCCAGCACCCTTCTCTCTGGGGCCAACGTCCTGACTTTC
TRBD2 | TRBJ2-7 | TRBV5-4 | CASSPLAGVSYEQYF | TGTGCCAGCAGCCCCTTAGCGGGAGTGTCCTACGAGCAGTACTTC
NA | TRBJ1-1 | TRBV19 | CASAPQGQLNTEAFF | TGTGCCAGTGCTCCCCAGGGGCAACTCAACACTGAAGCTTTCTTT
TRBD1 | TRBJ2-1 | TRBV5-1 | CASSPTGITYNEQFF | TGCGCCAGCAGCCCGACAGGGATAACCTACAATGAGCAGTTCTTC
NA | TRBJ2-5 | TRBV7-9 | CASSFPGGEETQYF | TGTGCCAGCAGCTTTCCGGGGGGCGAGGAGACCCAGTACTTC
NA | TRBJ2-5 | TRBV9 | CASSVAWAAQETQYF | TGTGCCAGCAGCGTAGCCTGGGCAGCCCAAGAGACCCAGTACTTC
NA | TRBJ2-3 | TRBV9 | CASRIDSSTDTQYF | TGTGCCAGCAGGATCGACAGCAGCACAGATACGCAGTATTTT
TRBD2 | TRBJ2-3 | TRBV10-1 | CASSDEREPDTQYF | TGCGCCAGCAGTGATGAGCGGGAGCCCGATACGCAGTATTTT
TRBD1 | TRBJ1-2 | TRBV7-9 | CASSLGKQGFGGYTF | TGTGCCAGCAGCTTGGGCAAACAGGGGTTTGGGGGCTACACCTTC
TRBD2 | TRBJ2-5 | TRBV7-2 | CASAPGLKETQYF | TGTGCCAGCGCTCCGGGACTAAAAGAGACCCAGTACTTC
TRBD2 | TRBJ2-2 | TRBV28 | CASSLWPSGNTGELFF | TGTGCCAGCAGTTTATGGCCTAGCGGTAACACCGGGGAGCTGTTTTTT